One and the same sample provided the 6 T cell receptor beta chains below, sequenced in a study of blood T cell repertoires in COVID-19. Sequenced by immunoSEQ multiplex PCR; TCRdb stores in-frame clones only, minus some. Of about 120,000 clones listed, roughly nine tenths are singletons. Specimen: peripheral blood. The receptor source for this set is a man aged 65-85 years who had recovered from COVID-19.

The chain couples TRBV19 to TRBJ2-4, with D hard to call. The CDR3 has 16 residues. Deletions cut 1 base from V and 0 bases from J, with 10 bases between. Germline V gene lookup returns CDR1 LNHDA and CDR2 SQIVND (reference sequence). The CDR3, as DNA: TGTGCCAGTAGTATAGCACAGCTCGTAGCCAAAAACATTCAGTACTTC. Translating gives CASSIAQLVAKNIQYF.

Comment on this clone: Distinct nucleotide sequences in the sample also encode this CDR3. CDR3 loop: CASSLAGGNTEAFF. CDR3 nucleotides: TGTGCCAGCAGCCTGGCAGGGGGGAACACTGAAGCTTTCTTT. The chain is built from TRBV5-4 and TRBJ1-1, with 7 bases matching TRBD1. The V segment lost 4 bases and the J segment 1 base; nucleotides outside the gene matches: 4. The CDR3 is 14 amino acids. The germline CDR1 and CDR2 sequences are SGHNT and YYREEE (reference sequence).

The chain is built from TRBV3-1 (or the pseudogene TRBV3-2) and TRBJ2-7, with TRBD1 matching 8 bases. Germline CDR1 LGHDT, CDR2 YNNKEL (reference sequence). V lost 6 bases and J lost 4; bases outside the gene matches: 8. The CDR3 spans 14 residues. CDR3 protein: CASSRTGILYEQYF. CDR3 DNA: TGTGCCAGCAGTCGGACAGGGATATTGTACGAGCAGTACTTC.

V usage is TRBV4-1 and J usage is TRBJ2-2; D might be TRBD1 (5 bases). With 4 bases removed from V and 7 bases from J, the gap between germline ends came to 16 bases. CDR3 size: 15 residues. Germline V lookup: CDR1 MGHRA, CDR2 YSYEKL. CDR3 nucleotide sequence: TGCGCCAGCAGCCCTATTAGGGGTGAACACGGGGAGCTGTTTTTT. This translates into CASSPIRGEHGELFF.

CDR3 sequence reads: CASSLVRGGETQYF. DNA for the CDR3: TGTGCCAGCAGCTTAGTAAGGGGCGGAGAGACCCAGTACTTC. This chain connects TRBV7-2 to TRBJ2-5; D may be TRBD1 (5 bases). CDR1 and CDR2 (germline): SGHTA, FQGNSA. The length of the CDR3 is 14 residues. V was trimmed by 1 base and J by 4 bases, leaving 10 bases between them. The full variable domain, with the rest looked up from reference TRBV7-2 and TRBJ2-5, is GAGVSQSPSNKVTEKGKDVELRCDPISGHTALYWYRQSLGQGLEFLIYFQGNSAPDKSGLPSDRFSAERTGGSVSTLTIQRTQQEDSAVYLCASSLVRGGETQYFGPGTRLLVL.

The V and J genes are TRBV2 and TRBJ1-5; a weak D match, TRBD1 (6 bases). Trimming pared 3 bases from V and 7 bases from J, leaving 10 bases between. The CDR3 has 13 amino acids. CDR1 is SNHLY and CDR2 is FYNNEI in the germline V gene. The DNA of the CDR3 is TGTGCCAGCAGTGATTACAGGGAACAGCCCCAGCATTTT. Protein: CASSDYREQPQHF.